Detailed here is one T cell receptor (beta chain). The data belong to a study of early T cells in non-severe SARS-CoV-2 infection. Study information: The authors sequenced bulk RNA from unsorted whole blood, leaving chains unpaired.

Looked up from germline, CDR1 is MNHEY and CDR2 is SVGAGI. V was pared by 0 bases and J by 8 bases, with 13 bases between. The CDR3 extends over 15 amino acids. Each cDNA molecule carried a unique molecular identifier. One entry per CDR3 protein, called by TCRdb with MiXCR from the 5' RACE reads. The sample holds 55,000 to 75,000 distinct CDR3 sequences; less than 10% are singletons and the top ten take 1.2%. The source of this sequence is an adult who was a healthcare worker with PCR-confirmed SARS-CoV-2 infection or an uninfected control (not recorded which). The chain links TRBV6-5 to TRBJ1-4; D is undetermined. Sequencing input: whole blood. CDR3 protein: CASSYSGPSSEKLFF. CDR3 DNA: TGTGCCAGCAGTTACTCGGGCCCCTCAAGCGAAAAACTGTTTTTT.